The clone carrying this TCR beta chain came up a few times. V lost 3 bases, J lost 2 bases, and 11 bases lay in between. The length of the CDR3 is 15 residues. CDR1 and CDR2 from the germline V gene are MNHEY and SMNVEV (reference sequence). The sample belongs to a study of blood T cells in healthy people across ages. A J-beta primer mix and a sample-barcoded 5' primer were used in a second PCR of roughly 7 to 12 cycles. TCRdb fed the 5' RACE reads into MiXCR, producing one record per CDR3 protein. This table holds more than 650,000 distinct CDR3 sequences, 20% to 25% found once. Specimen: blood. The source is a man between 65 and 79 years old in good health. The rearrangement links TRBV27 to TRBJ2-1, with D perhaps TRBD1 (5 bases). CDR3 protein: CASSFYGRAYNEQFF. DNA of the CDR3: TGTGCCAGCAGTTTCTACGGCAGGGCCTACAATGAGCAGTTCTTC.